The 3 T cell receptor beta chains below all came from one sample that was sequenced in a study of T cell repertoires in cytomegalovirus infection. Antigens for these TCRs are unknown. From the reads, TCRdb called clonotypes with MiXCR, one entry per CDR3 protein. This table has about 920,000 distinct CDR3 sequences, roughly 30% appearing once. Specimen: cultured CD8+ T cells from PBMCs, collected from culture after CMV antigen stimulation. The receptors were sampled from a human donor in good health (CMV status not recorded). Some clones in this sample may be carry-over from other donors' samples.

A few counts support this clonotype. This rearrangement joins TRBV5-1 to TRBJ1-2; D may be TRBD1 (5 bases). Germline assignment: CDR1 SGHRS and CDR2 YFSETQ. Deletions cut 7 bases from V and 1 base from J, with 11 bases between. This CDR3 spans 13 amino acids. The CDR3 spells CASAFDSNYGYTF. CDR3 sequence (DNA): TGCGCCAGCGCTTTTGACAGTAACTATGGCTACACCTTC.

The sample holds many counts of this clonotype. This sequence joins TRBV11-2 and TRBJ2-3; 8 bases fit TRBD2. CDR3 length: 15 amino acids. With 3 bases clipped from V and 2 bases from J, the junction kept 4 bases outside the gene matches. The germline gives CDR1 SGHAT, CDR2 FQNNGV. The CDR3 loop is CASSLSGGNTDTQYF. The CDR3 nucleotides are TGTGCCAGCAGCTTGAGCGGGGGAAACACAGATACGCAGTATTTT.

This sequence joins TRBV7-6 and TRBJ1-4, with D perhaps TRBD1 (5 bases). The CDR3 contains 16 residues. Germline V gene sequence: CDR1 SGHVS, CDR2 FNYEAQ. Trimming cost V 3 bases and J 7 bases, with 18 bases left between them. CDR3 in amino acids: CASSFLEGREGEKLFF. The CDR3 nucleotides are TGTGCCAGCAGCTTCCTTGAAGGCAGGGAGGGTGAAAAACTGTTTTTT.